This TCR beta chain was obtained from a study of blood T cell repertoires in COVID-19. Study-level information: Donors in the United States, Italy and Spain gave samples during acute or convalescent COVID-19. The analysed material was cDNA or gDNA that came from T cells, B-cell-depleted T cells, or PBMCs.

Authors' processing steps: Amplification of reference gene primers was used by the study to estimate nucleated cell counts. TCRdb's copy holds only in-frame clones and misses some; the assay was immunoSEQ multiplex PCR. V and J calls and clone size are given by that table; D and trimming were obtained from the DNA. The sample has fewer than 200,000 clones; about 88% are singletons. Germline values: CDR1 MNHEY, CDR2 SVGAGI. Trimming removed 8 bases at V and 6 bases at J, with 17 bases between. This CDR3 has 15 residues. The receptor comes from a woman aged 50 to 65 with COVID-19, enrolled during active disease. This chain uses TRBV6-5 with TRBJ1-6; D ambiguous. The sequencing sample was made of peripheral blood. The CDR3 region is CASLSRAGGNSPLHF. The CDR3, as DNA: TGTGCCAGCCTGTCCCGGGCGGGCGGTAATTCACCCCTCCACTTT.